The entry that follows covers one T cell receptor (beta chain) sequence. This clonotype appeared many times. No antigen is known for it. No much larger clonotype is one base removed from it; base qualities were not supplied. The data originate from a study of spatial heterogeneity in lung cancer (dated by TCRdb to between 2018 and 2021). For the study in its entirety: More beta-chain than alpha-chain transcripts were consistently detected, likely reflecting higher beta-chain transcript abundance. In the raw uncorrected reads, each unique combination of TCR and UMI appeared more than ten times on average. In non-small cell lung cancer, the study made a quantitative comparison of TCR alpha and beta repertoires among multiple tumor regions, matched nontumor lung and blood. Nonsynonymous mutation counts, determined by whole-exome sequencing of tumor tissue, were related to TCR repertoire features. Both alpha and beta chains were TCR-sequenced in 200 to 250 tumor regions, under 70 matched nontumor lung samples and around 54 PBMC samples obtained at surgery.

Receptor libraries were prepared by 5' RACE. For sequencing, a NextSeq 500 was employed. To allow correction of PCR and sequencing errors, the TCR library protocol tagged every TCR cDNA molecule with a unique molecular identifier. The authors' analysis ran thus. Decombinator tools were used for TCR identification, UMI-based error correction and CDR3 extraction. Expanded TCRs were defined as those above a frequency of 2 per 1,000, corresponding to the top 1% of the tumor frequency distribution. Rényi diversity was computed with the R vegan package after subsampling each repertoire 100 times to 5,000 TCRs. CDR3 similarity networks were built from amino acid triplet string-kernel similarity, connecting CDR3s with pairwise similarity above 0.82. Clones were called with MiXCR by TCRdb after fastp trimmed the public reads at Q25, and only in-frame beta chains were retained. Every distinct CDR3 protein forms one entry, paired with its most common genes and DNA. These V and J calls rely on TCRdb rather than the paper's analysis. For this sample there are roughly 80,000 distinct CDR3 sequences; 7% to 9% appear just once. The ten top clones hold approximately 6.3% of the sample.

Overall study results and their limits: Ubiquitous expanded tumor TCRs were detected in blood more often at tumor resection than at routine follow-up. Confirming at a functional level the hypothesis that regional TCRs recognize regional mutations was considered to require additional single-cell paired TCR alpha and beta sequencing.

According to the study, the label for this sample's time point signals: sample taken at primary tumor resection. Samples were obtained from about 75 patients with early-stage, untreated non-small cell lung cancer from the lung TRACERx cohort. TCR sequencing used whole RNA extracted from tumor and nontumor lung tissue, or from cryopreserved PBMC samples, without cell sorting. Only patients for whom sufficient RNA was available from at least two tumor regions were selected for TCR sequencing. The source material was PBMCs, sampled at surgery. The TCR comes from a male donor with early-stage non-small cell lung cancer.

The DNA is TGCAGTGCAGTCACAGGACGCACAGATACGCAGTATTTT. It codes for CSAVTGRTDTQYF. The V and J genes are TRBV20-1 and TRBJ2-3; the D region possibly corresponds to TRBD1 (5 bases align). CDR1 and CDR2 (DFQATT, SNEGSKA) derive from the germline V gene (reference sequence). V is pared back by 6 bases and J by 1 base, with 11 bases lying between the germline termini. From cysteine to phenylalanine, the CDR3 is 13 amino acids long. Here the CDR3 DNA is all that survives: 39 bases in frame from base 1.